What follows describes a single TCR beta chain. The antigen is undetermined. This sample also contains other DNA sequences that code for the same CDR3. PCR primers comprised 60 Vbeta and 13 Jbeta primers. Profiling relied on immunoSEQ multiplex PCR, and the TCRdb table lists in-frame clones only, not all of them. The sample contains roughly 99,000 clones, less than 85% of which appear only once. The sample belongs to a study of cytomegalovirus exposure and HLA in healthy donors. Overall study results and limits: What a later analysis showed was that several of the most significant clusters appeared linked to common viral pathogens.

The CDR3 totals 13 residues. From germline, CDR1 is MNHEY and CDR2 SMNVEV (reference sequence). V lost 6 bases and J 7 bases, leaving 10 bases between the germline ends. V usage is TRBV27 and J usage is TRBJ1-6; D is undetermined. Sample: PBMCs. This sequence originates from a man aged 18 to 35 in good health and CMV-seronegative. The CDR3 here is CASRRRENSPLHF. DNA for the CDR3: TGTGCCAGCAGGAGGAGGGAGAATTCACCCCTCCACTTT.